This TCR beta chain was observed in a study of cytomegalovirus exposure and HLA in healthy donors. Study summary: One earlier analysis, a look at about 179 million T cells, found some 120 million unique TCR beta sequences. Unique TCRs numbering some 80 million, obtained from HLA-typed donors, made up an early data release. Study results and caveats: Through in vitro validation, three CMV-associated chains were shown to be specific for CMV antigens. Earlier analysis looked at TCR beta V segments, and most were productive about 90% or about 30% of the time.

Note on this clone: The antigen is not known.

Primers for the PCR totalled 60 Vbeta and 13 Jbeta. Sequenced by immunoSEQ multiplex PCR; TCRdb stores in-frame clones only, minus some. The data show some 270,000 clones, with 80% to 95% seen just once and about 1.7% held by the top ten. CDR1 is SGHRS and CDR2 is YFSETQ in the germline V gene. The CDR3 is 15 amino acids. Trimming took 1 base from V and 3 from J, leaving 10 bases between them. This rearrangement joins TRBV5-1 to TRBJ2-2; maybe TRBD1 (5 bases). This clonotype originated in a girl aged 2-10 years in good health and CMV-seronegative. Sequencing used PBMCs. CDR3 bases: TGCGCCAGCAGCTTGACAGGATCAGACACCGGGGAGCTGTTTTTT. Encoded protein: CASSLTGSDTGELFF.